This TCR beta chain was profiled in a study of CD8 T cells in ankylosing spondylitis. Study-level points and caveats: Typical of ankylosing spondylitis blood, it appeared, was a TCR beta motif of eight highly homologous variants. Reportedly, significant enrichment of disease-linked clones occurred in matched ankylosing spondylitis synovial fluid.

Germline values: CDR1 DFQATT, CDR2 SNEGSKA (reference sequence). The germline V and J ends were trimmed by 3 bases and 4 bases, with 18 bases remaining between them. CDR3 length: 15 residues. As concerns this clonotype: Antigen: not known.

A quantitative 5'-RACE method, one with molecular barcodes, was used to make TCR beta libraries. Each CDR3 protein is one row after TCRdb ran MiXCR on the 5' RACE reads. The data hold 100,000 or so distinct CDR3 sequences, with approximately 25% observed a single time. This chain connects TRBV20-1 to TRBJ1-1, with D hard to call. Sequences were obtained from synovial fluid, either unsorted or a sorted T cell fraction (not recorded which). This TCR was sampled from a male donor with ankylosing spondylitis. For the CDR3, the DNA is TGCAGTGCTAGTGATCCGACGTCCCGGGGCACTGAAGCTTTCTTT. It is translated as CSASDPTSRGTEAFF.